This T cell receptor beta chain was identified during a study of tumor-infiltrating lymphocytes in primary liver carcinoma. The CDR3 runs to 15 residues. Germline values: CDR1 SGHTS, CDR2 YDEGEE. Both RNA and DNA were isolated together from approximately 20-30 mg of bulk tissue that had not been sorted. A primer in the constant region served to generate TCR beta cDNA from around 500 ng of total RNA. A slightly modified ARM-PCR protocol with three nested multiplex PCR rounds produced these TCR beta libraries. The first two PCR rounds used TRBV1-TRBV30 primers with a Cbeta primer, around 10 cycles each. TCRdb independently ran MiXCR on the multiplex PCR reads; one entry per CDR3 protein. The sample shows about 35,000 distinct CDR3 sequences, roughly 80% of them seen only once. Note on this clonotype: Relative to the germline gene, one junction end is altered; a read error may explain this.

The receptor comes from a man in his forties with primary liver carcinoma and hepatitis B virus infection. The chain combines TRBV5-8 with TRBJ1-2, with a tentative D call TRBD1 (6 bases). The material sequenced was liver tumor tissue from sampling region 4. Documented subset: tumor region T4, right-lateral pole. CDR3 in amino acids: CARSPGQNGVYVYTF. DNA for the CDR3: TGTGCCAGGAGCCCGGGACAAAACGGCGTCTATGTCTACACCTTC.